This TCR beta chain came from a study of blood T cells in healthy people across ages. Study-level results: Donor CMV infection status was unknown, possibly confounding age-related changes in expanded clonotypes. TCR beta diversity per million T cells fell roughly linearly with age. Higher diversity and more naive CD4+ cells were features of long-lived donors, compared to aged donors.

This clonotype was observed a few times. Its antigen is not known. Caucasian, healthy and from Russia, the donors were aged between about 6 and 90. It was with a sample-barcoded 5' primer and a J-beta primer mix that a second PCR of roughly 7 to 12 cycles was run. One entry per CDR3 protein, called by TCRdb with MiXCR from the 5' RACE reads. The table records around 1.5 million distinct CDR3 sequences, 30% to 40% of them present only once. The sample taken for sequencing was blood. This TCR came from a woman under 40 in good health.

This chain's CDR3 is CSARDLKGPSYEQYF. As DNA, the CDR3 is TGCAGTGCTAGAGATCTCAAGGGACCCTCCTACGAGCAGTACTTC. This chain links TRBV20-1 with TRBJ2-7, with D perhaps being TRBD1 or TRBD2 (5 bases each). Germline V gene data show CDR1 as DFQATT and CDR2 as SNEGSKA (reference sequence). This CDR3 spans 15 amino acids. Deletions cut 0 bases from V and 0 bases from J, with 12 bases between.